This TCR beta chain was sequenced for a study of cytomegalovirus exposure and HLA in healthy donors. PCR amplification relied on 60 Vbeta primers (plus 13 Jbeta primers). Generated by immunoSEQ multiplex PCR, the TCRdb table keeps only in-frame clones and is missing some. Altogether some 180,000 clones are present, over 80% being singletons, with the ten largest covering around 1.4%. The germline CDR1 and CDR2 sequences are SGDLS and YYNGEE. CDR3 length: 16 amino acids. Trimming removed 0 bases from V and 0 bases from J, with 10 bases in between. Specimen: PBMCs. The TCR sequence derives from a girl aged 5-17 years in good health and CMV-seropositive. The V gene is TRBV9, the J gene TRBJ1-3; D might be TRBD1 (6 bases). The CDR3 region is CASSVATGTSGNTIYF. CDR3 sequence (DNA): TGTGCCAGCAGCGTAGCTACAGGGACCTCTGGAAACACCATATATTTT.